The entry that follows covers one T cell receptor (beta chain) sequence. The antigen is not known. The sample originates from a study of T cell responses to AZD1222 COVID-19 vaccine. The study's findings and limits: Per reports, nearly half of all spike-specific TCRs target regions that are unmutated in variants. All repertoire sampling was performed exclusively after the peak T cell response. Most donors were white British, females outnumbered males, and clonal diversity was possibly underestimated. Spike-wide coverage was observed for vaccine-associated CD4 TCRs, with dominant responses at 160-218 and 743-854.

The data were produced by immunoSEQ multiplex PCR, yet TCRdb's version contains in-frame clones alone and is incomplete. The sample shows fewer than 200,000 clones, 94% of them seen only once. The CDR3 length is 13 residues. V dropped 7 bases and J dropped 4 bases, with 13 bases sitting between them. The germline gives CDR1 SNHLY, CDR2 FYNNEI. The clonotype comes from an adult who received the AZD1222 COVID-19 vaccine. The chain carries TRBV2 and TRBJ1-2; possible D gene TRBD1, 5 bases. The specimen was peripheral blood, collected 28 days after the second AZD1222 dose. The CDR3 reads CASKQEYSYGYTF. The CDR3 DNA follows: TGTGCCAGCAAACAGGAATATTCCTATGGCTACACCTTC. Filled out from reference TRBV2 and TRBJ1-2, the complete variable domain reads EPEVTQTPSHQVTQMGQEVILRCVPISNHLYFYWYRQILGQKVEFLVSFYNNEISEKSEIFDDQFSVERPDGSNFTLKIRSTKLEDSAMYFCASKQEYSYGYTFGSGTRLTVV.